Presented here are 9 T cell receptor beta chains from one specimen sequenced in a study of T-cell memory formation after mild COVID-19. TCRdb processed the 5' RACE reads anew with MiXCR; each CDR3 protein has one entry. The data hold roughly 130,000 distinct CDR3 sequences, with about 15% observed a single time. The sample consisted of PBMCs or a T cell subset sorted from them (not recorded which). These TCRs come from a man aged 18 to 35 who had mild COVID-19 (a few samples of this study predate the infection). Cell type and time point are not known.

The chain employs TRBV5-1 and TRBJ2-3, with 13 bases lining up with TRBD2. The CDR3 totals 16 residues. Germline CDR1 is SGHRS and CDR2 is YFSETQ. Trimming cost V 5 bases and J 2 bases; bases outside gene matches: 5. The CDR3 bases are TGCGCCAGCAGGCCGACTAGCGGGGGGCACACAGATACGCAGTATTTT. Translating gives CASRPTSGGHTDTQYF.

In the case of this clonotype: A clone one base away is much larger, so this may be a read error. V and J are TRBV7-2 and TRBJ2-1; D unresolved. With 5 bases removed from V and 7 bases from J, the gap between germline ends came to 15 bases. Germline assignment: CDR1 SGHTA and CDR2 FQGNSA. This CDR3 is built from 14 residues. The CDR3 DNA is TGTGCCAGCAGCAAGGTGGACGGCGCAAATGAGCAGTTCTTC. Translating gives CASSKVDGANEQFF.

In this sample, this clonotype turned up a few times. The chain combines TRBV20-1 with TRBJ2-5; TRBD1 is a possible D gene (5 bases). The germline V gene has CDR1 DFQATT and CDR2 SNEGSKA (reference sequence). The ends were cut back, 6 bases at V and 5 bases at J, with 10 bases in the middle. This CDR3 is 11 amino acids long. CDR3 bases: TGCAGTGCCCGGACATGGGAGACCCAGTACTTC. Its protein product is CSARTWETQYF.

This clonotype occurred many times. The rearrangement links TRBV12-3 or TRBV12-4 to TRBJ2-5; D is uncertain. V was clipped by 0 bases and J by 4 bases, with 12 bases between them. The CDR3 loop spans 15 amino acids. The CDR3 region has the DNA TGTGCCAGCAGTTTAGCGCTGGATGGTGCAGAGACCCAGTACTTC. Translation: CASSLALDGAETQYF.

This clonotype was observed many times. The V and J genes are TRBV7-2 and TRBJ1-1; D may be TRBD1 (5 bases). The CDR3 runs 14 residues. CDR1 and CDR2 (germline): SGHTA, FQGNSA. V was shortened by 5 bases and J by 7 bases, with 17 bases between the two germline ends. CDR3 residues: CASSPHGGYGEAFF. The CDR3 coding sequence is TGTGCCAGCAGCCCCCACGGGGGGTATGGTGAAGCTTTCTTT. Complete variable domain (other parts from reference TRBV7-2 and TRBJ1-1): GAGVSQSPSNKVTEKGKDVELRCDPISGHTALYWYRQSLGQGLEFLIYFQGNSAPDKSGLPSDRFSAERTGGSVSTLTIQRTQQEDSAVYLCASSPHGGYGEAFFGQGTRLTVV.

This chain links TRBV5-1 with TRBJ2-3; TRBD2 is a possible D gene (6 bases). CDR1 and CDR2 from the germline V gene are SGHRS and YFSETQ. The length of the CDR3 is 16 residues. Trimming stripped 3 bases from V and 4 bases from J, with 18 bases between. CDR3 region: CASSSTPGLRSDTQYF. CDR3 DNA: TGCGCCAGCAGCTCTACTCCAGGACTAAGGTCAGATACGCAGTATTTT.

This sequence joins TRBV9 and TRBJ1-5, with a tentative D call TRBD1 (6 bases). The CDR3 is 14 amino acids. V lost 4 bases and J lost 10, with 18 bases in between. Germline assignment: CDR1 SGDLS and CDR2 YYNGEE. CDR3 sequence (DNA): TGTGCCAGCAGCCTGACAGGAGAGATCCAACCCCAGCATTTT. Amino acids: CASSLTGEIQPQHF.

The rearrangement uses TRBV14 and TRBJ2-1; possibly TRBD1 for D (6 bases). Germline CDR1 and CDR2: SGHDN and FVKESK. The V and J ends lost 4 bases and 9 bases respectively, with 19 bases between them. This CDR3 has 15 amino acids. CDR3 in DNA: TGTGCCAGCAGCCTCCCTGGGACAAGTTCGGCTGAGCAGTTCTTC. Its protein is CASSLPGTSSAEQFF.

The sample holds many counts of this clonotype. The chain joins TRBV7-2 to TRBJ2-1; weak D call: TRBD1 (5 bases). Trimming took 2 bases from V and 11 from J, leaving 10 bases between them. Germline V CDR1 and CDR2: SGHTA, FQGNSA. The CDR3 contains 12 residues. CDR3: CASSLSRVKQFF. The CDR3 bases are TGTGCCAGCAGCTTATCCAGGGTGAAGCAGTTCTTC.